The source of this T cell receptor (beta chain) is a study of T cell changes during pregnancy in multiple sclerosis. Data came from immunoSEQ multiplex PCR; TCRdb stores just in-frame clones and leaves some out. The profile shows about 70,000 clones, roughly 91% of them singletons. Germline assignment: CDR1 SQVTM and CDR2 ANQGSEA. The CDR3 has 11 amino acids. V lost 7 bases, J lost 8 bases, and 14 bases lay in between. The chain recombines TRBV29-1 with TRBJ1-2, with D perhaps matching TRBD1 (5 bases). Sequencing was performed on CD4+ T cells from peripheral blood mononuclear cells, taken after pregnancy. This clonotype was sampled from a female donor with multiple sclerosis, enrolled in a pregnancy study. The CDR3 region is CSEGRARGYTF. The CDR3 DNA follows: TGCAGCGAAGGCAGGGCGAGGGGCTACACCTTC.